This TCR beta chain was sequenced during a study of blood T cell repertoires in COVID-19. Study-wide context: Sources were T cells, B-cell-depleted T cells, or PBMCs; the material itself was cDNA or gDNA.

Generated by immunoSEQ multiplex PCR, the TCRdb table keeps only in-frame clones and is missing some. The data contain 350,000 to 450,000 clones, 75% to 90% of them singletons. After removal of 3 bases from V and 3 bases from J, the junction contained 1 base not matched to a gene. There are 13 residues in the CDR3. In germline, CDR1 is MNHEY, CDR2 SVGEGT. The Seattle patients joined while their infection was active and were tracked longitudinally afterward. The clonotype was recovered from a middle-aged woman with COVID-19, enrolled during active disease. The rearrangement uses TRBV6-2 or TRBV6-3 and TRBJ1-2; 7 positions match TRBD1. The sequencing input was peripheral blood. CDR3 nucleotides: TGTGCCAGCAGTTATGGACAGGACTATGGCTACACCTTC. It yields the protein CASSYGQDYGYTF.